The rows below give T cell receptor beta chains drawn from one sample of a study of PD-1 blockade in classical Hodgkin lymphoma. Clones were read by immunoSEQ multiplex PCR, and TCRdb kept only the in-frame ones, dropping some. The sample contains roughly 41,000 clones, 88% of which appear only once. Material: peripheral blood mononuclear cells (PBMCs), obtained before the second cycle of nivolumab. These TCRs come from a human donor with classical Hodgkin lymphoma. CDR3s include the opening cysteine and the closing phenylalanine or tryptophan. The order of the fields is V gene, D gene, J gene, CDR3 protein, CDR3 DNA. A D gene is named only where the DNA matches it firmly.

TRBV7-2	TRBD2	TRBJ2-7	CASSFSGGNSYEQYF	TGTGCCAGCAGCTTTAGCGGGGGAAACTCCTACGAGCAGTACTTC
TRBV4-2	-	TRBJ1-3	CASSQDVSPSGNTIYF	TGTGCCAGCAGCCAAGATGTCAGTCCCTCTGGAAACACCATATATTTT
TRBV7-3	-	TRBJ2-7	CASSLTRSLLYEQYF	TGTGCCAGCAGCTTAACAAGGTCCCTGCTCTACGAGCAGTACTTC
TRBV29-1	-	TRBJ2-5	CSVEPGQYF	TGCAGCGTTGAACCGGGCCAGTACTTC
TRBV19	-	TRBJ1-1	CASSPRARQAFF	TGTGCCAGTAGTCCCCGGGCCCGGCAGGCTTTCTTT
TRBV27	-	TRBJ2-5	CASSSQRFRETQYF	TGTGCCAGCAGTTCTCAACGGTTTCGGGAGACCCAGTACTTC
TRBV29-1	TRBD1	TRBJ1-2	CSVEDLTGNYGYTF	TGCAGCGTTGAAGACCTGACAGGGAACTATGGCTACACCTTC
TRBV5-1	-	TRBJ2-5	CASSYRDKEETQYF	TGCGCCAGCAGCTACCGGGACAAGGAAGAGACCCAGTACTTC
TRBV27	-	TRBJ1-1	CASSSAGIFPGNTEAFF	TGTGCCAGCAGTTCAGCTGGCATCTTCCCGGGCAACACTGAAGCTTTCTTT
TRBV10-1	TRBD1	TRBJ2-7	CASSAGTAIGEQYF	TGCGCCAGCAGCGCCGGGACAGCAATCGGCGAGCAGTACTTC
TRBV10-3	TRBD2	TRBJ2-1	CAIKSSGVYNEQFF	TGTGCCATCAAATCTAGCGGGGTCTACAATGAGCAGTTCTTC
TRBV18	TRBD1	TRBJ1-2	CASSNGQGGPGTF	TGTGCCAGCTCGAACGGACAGGGGGGACCTGGGACCTTC
TRBV11-3	-	TRBJ2-4	CASSLVGDSSGNIQYF	TGTGCCAGCAGCTTAGTGGGGGATAGTAGCGGAAACATTCAGTACTTC
TRBV5-1	-	TRBJ1-5	CATDGKDGHSNQPQHF	TGCGCCACCGATGGCAAAGACGGCCATAGCAATCAGCCCCAGCATTTT
TRBV7-9	-	TRBJ1-4	CASSLAGRAGVKLFF	TGTGCCAGCAGCTTAGCGGGCAGGGCTGGCGTGAAACTGTTTTTT
TRBV4-1	-	TRBJ2-7	CASSQEGFSYEQYF	TGCGCCAGCAGCCAAGAAGGTTTCTCCTACGAGCAGTACTTC
TRBV7-3	-	TRBJ2-1	CASSLTGTHSYNEQFF	TGTGCCAGCAGCTTAACTGGGACTCATTCCTACAATGAGCAGTTCTTC
TRBV6-4	-	TRBJ2-2	CASSDEYGVGTGELFF	TGTGCCAGCAGTGACGAGTATGGAGTTGGCACCGGGGAGCTGTTTTTT
TRBV9	TRBD1	TRBJ2-5	CASGTGAKETQYF	TGTGCCAGCGGAACAGGGGCGAAAGAGACCCAGTACTTC
TRBV4-2	TRBD1	TRBJ1-2	CASTADEGAYGYTF	TGTGCCAGCACCGCGGATGAGGGGGCGTATGGCTACACCTTC
TRBV27	TRBD1	TRBJ1-5	CASSLGQRSNQPQHF	TGTGCCAGCAGTTTGGGACAGAGGAGCAATCAGCCCCAGCATTTT
TRBV4-2	TRBD2	TRBJ2-7	CASSFSTSGESYEQYF	TGTGCCAGCAGCTTCTCGACTAGCGGGGAAAGCTACGAGCAGTACTTC
TRBV5-1	TRBD2	TRBJ2-3	CASSLELAGGSDTQYF	TGCGCCAGCAGCTTGGAACTAGCGGGAGGCTCAGATACGCAGTATTTT
TRBV30	-	TRBJ2-5	CAWRSLQETQYF	TGTGCCTGGAGGTCATTACAAGAGACCCAGTACTTC
TRBV11-3	-	TRBJ1-2	CASSLGSRTLHGYTF	TGTGCCAGCAGCTTAGGATCGCGGACACTACATGGCTACACCTTC
TRBV5-1	-	TRBJ1-5	CASSLGAVSNQPQHF	TGCGCCAGCAGCTTGGGGGCAGTTAGCAATCAGCCCCAGCATTTT
TRBV7-9	-	TRBJ2-5	CASSSPRLGAQETQYF	TGTGCCAGCAGCTCCCCAAGATTAGGGGCCCAAGAGACCCAGTACTTC